This T cell receptor beta chain appears in the sequencing data of a study of CD8+ T cells in alopecia areata. As for the study in general: Patients in the study were on tofacitinib for 6 to 18 months, then off it for 6 months.

RNA extraction and reverse transcription yielded cDNA as sequencing template. Method: immunoSEQ multiplex PCR; TCRdb's copy keeps in-frame clones and lacks some. The profile covers 80,000 to 100,000 clones, with 44% appearing a single time and around 19% taken by the ten largest. The treatment denotes: oral pan-JAK inhibitor, 5-10 mg twice daily. Sorting of CD4+ and CD8+ T cells was performed on PBMCs. Germline V gene lookup returns CDR1 MDHEN and CDR2 SYDVKM. This CDR3 is 13 amino acids long. Trimming removed 5 bases at V and 4 bases at J, with 9 bases between. V usage is TRBV28 and J usage is TRBJ2-1; D is undetermined. The sequence was collected from a human donor with alopecia areata. Source: CD8+ T cells sorted from blood, taken at week 24, from a patient treated with tofacitinib. This chain's CDR3 is CASSPNQYNEQFF. DNA of the CDR3: TGTGCCAGCAGTCCGAACCAATACAATGAGCAGTTCTTC.